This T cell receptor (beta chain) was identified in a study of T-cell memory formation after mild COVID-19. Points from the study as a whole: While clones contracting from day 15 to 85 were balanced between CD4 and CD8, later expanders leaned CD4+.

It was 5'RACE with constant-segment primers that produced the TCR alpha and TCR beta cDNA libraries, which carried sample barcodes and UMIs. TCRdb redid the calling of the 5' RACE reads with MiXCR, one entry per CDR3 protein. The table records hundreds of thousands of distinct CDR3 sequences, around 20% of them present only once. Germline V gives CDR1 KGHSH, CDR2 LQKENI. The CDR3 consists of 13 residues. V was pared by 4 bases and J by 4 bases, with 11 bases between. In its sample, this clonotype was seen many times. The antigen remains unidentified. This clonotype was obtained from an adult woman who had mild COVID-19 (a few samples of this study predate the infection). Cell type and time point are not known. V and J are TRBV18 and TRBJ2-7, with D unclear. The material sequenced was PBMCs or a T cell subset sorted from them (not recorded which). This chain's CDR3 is CASSLQQEYEQYF. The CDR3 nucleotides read TGTGCCAGCTCACTCCAACAAGAATACGAGCAGTACTTC.